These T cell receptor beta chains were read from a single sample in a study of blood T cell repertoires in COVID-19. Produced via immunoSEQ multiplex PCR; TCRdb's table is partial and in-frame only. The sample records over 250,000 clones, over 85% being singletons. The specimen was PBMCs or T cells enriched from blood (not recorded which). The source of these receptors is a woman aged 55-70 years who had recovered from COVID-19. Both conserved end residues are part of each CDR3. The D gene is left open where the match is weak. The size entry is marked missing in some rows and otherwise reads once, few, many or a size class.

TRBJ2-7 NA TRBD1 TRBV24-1 TGTGCCACCAGTGACTCGGGACAGGGGCTCGAGCAGTACTTC CATSDSGQGLEQYF
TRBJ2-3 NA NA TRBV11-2 TGTGCCAGCAGTATCCTCAATCGGGAAGATACGCAGTATTTT CASSILNREDTQYF
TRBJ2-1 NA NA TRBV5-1 TGCGCCAGCAGCTCCGGCGGGCAGCGGGAGCAGTTCTTC CASSSGGQREQFF
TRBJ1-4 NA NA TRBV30 TGTGCCTGGAGTGGGCCTCTGGACAGTGAAAAACTGTTTTTT CAWSGPLDSEKLFF
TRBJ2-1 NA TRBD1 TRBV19 TGTGCCAGCGCGCCTACCAGGGGGCGGTTCGATGAGCAGTTCTTC CASAPTRGRFDEQFF
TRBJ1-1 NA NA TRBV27 TGTGCCAGCAGTTTAGCCGGGGTCACTGAAGCTTTCTTT CASSLAGVTEAFF
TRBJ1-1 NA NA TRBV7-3 TGTGCCAGCAGCTTAACGTGGGAGGCTGAAGCTTTCTTT CASSLTWEAEAFF
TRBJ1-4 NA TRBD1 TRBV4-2 TGTGCCAGCAGCCTTACCGGGACAGGGTCGGCTAATGAAAAACTGTTTTTT CASSLTGTGSANEKLFF
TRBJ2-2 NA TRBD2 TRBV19 TGTGCCAGTAGTATTGGGAGGGGTTCGACCGGGGAGCTGTTTTTT CASSIGRGSTGELFF
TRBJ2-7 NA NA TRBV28 TGTGCCAGCAAATTCCAGGGGGGTTACGAGCAGTACTTC CASKFQGGYEQYF
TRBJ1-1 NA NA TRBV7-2 TGTGCCAGCAGCTCCCCGGGGGGCACTGAAGCTTTCTTT CASSSPGGTEAFF
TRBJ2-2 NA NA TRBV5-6 TGTGCCAGCAGCTTGGACAGCACCGGGGAGCTGTTTTTT CASSLDSTGELFF
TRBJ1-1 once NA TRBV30 TGTGCCTGGAGTGTATTGGAGACGAACACTGAAGCTTTCTTT CAWSVLETNTEAFF
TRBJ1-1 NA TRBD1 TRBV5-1 TGCGCCAGCAGCCAGGGGACAGGGTTGGCTTTCTTT CASSQGTGLAFF
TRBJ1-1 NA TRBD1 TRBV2 TGTGCCTTAAGACGCGACAGGGGGAGGACTGAAGCTTTCTTT CALRRDRGRTEAFF
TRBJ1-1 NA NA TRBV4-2 TGTGCCAGCAGCCATCTCACAGGAGACACTGAAGCTTTCTTT CASSHLTGDTEAFF
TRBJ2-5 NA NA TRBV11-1 TGTGCCAGCAGCGCGAGCGGAGAGACCCAGTACTTC CASSASGETQYF
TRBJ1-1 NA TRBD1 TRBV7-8 TGTGCCAGCAGCTTTCAGGGGGCTGAAGCTTTCTTT CASSFQGAEAFF
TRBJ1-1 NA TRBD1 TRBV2 TGTGCCAGCAGACCGGACAGGAGAAATACTGAAGCTTTCTTT CASRPDRRNTEAFF
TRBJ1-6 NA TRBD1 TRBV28 TGTGCCAGCAGCTGGGACAGACCTTCACCCCTCCACTTT CASSWDRPSPLHF
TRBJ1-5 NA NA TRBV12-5 TGTGCTAGTGGTGGGGGCAGGGATAGCAATCAGCCCCAGCATTTT CASGGGRDSNQPQHF
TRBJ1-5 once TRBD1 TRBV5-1 TGCGCCAGCAGCGAAGGGACAGGGTATAGCAATCAGCCCCAGCATTTT CASSEGTGYSNQPQHF